This T cell receptor beta chain was documented in a study of Ad26.COV2.S vaccination and SARS-CoV-2 variants. Overall study findings and caveats: Breadth and depth estimates from TCRs may understate total T cell responses. Participants in the vaccine arm had higher spike-specific TCR breadth; placebo recipients had lower. Vaccine and placebo recipients had similar non-spike TCR breadth.

The V gene's germline CDR1 is PRHDT and CDR2 FYEKMQ (reference sequence). With 1 base clipped from V and 4 bases from J, the junction kept 3 bases outside the gene matches. There are 14 residues in the CDR3. About this clone itself: Antigen specificity is unknown.

The method was immunoSEQ multiplex PCR; TCRdb's version includes in-frame clones alone and lacks a portion of them. The sample includes about 6,800 clones, around 84% of them seen just once. This clonotype was obtained from a human donor who had recovered from COVID-19. The material sequenced was peripheral blood, taken after recovery from COVID-19. The chain has TRBV13 and TRBJ1-2; 7 nucleotides agree with TRBD1. This CDR3 reads CASSLEGGSYGYTF. CDR3 bases: TGTGCCAGCAGCTTAGAAGGGGGCAGCTATGGCTACACCTTC.